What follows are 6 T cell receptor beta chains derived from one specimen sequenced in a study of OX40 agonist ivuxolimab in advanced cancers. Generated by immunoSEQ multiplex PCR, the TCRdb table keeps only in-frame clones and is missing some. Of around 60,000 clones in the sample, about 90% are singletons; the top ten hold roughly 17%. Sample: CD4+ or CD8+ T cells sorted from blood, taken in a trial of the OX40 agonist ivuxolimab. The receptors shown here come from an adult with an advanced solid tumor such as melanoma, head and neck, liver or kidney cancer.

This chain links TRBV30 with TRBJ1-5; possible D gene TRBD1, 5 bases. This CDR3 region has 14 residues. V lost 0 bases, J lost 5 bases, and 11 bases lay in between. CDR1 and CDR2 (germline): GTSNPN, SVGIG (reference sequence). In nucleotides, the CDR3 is TGTGCCTGGAGTGTAGGGTGGGGGGATCAGCCCCAGCATTTT. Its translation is CAWSVGWGDQPQHF.

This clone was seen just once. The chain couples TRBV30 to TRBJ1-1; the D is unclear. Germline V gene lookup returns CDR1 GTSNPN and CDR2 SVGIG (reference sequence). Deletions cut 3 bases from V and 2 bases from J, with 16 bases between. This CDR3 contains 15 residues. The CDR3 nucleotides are TGTGCCTGGAGGGAGGGATGGGTTGTTAACACTGAAGCTTTCTTT. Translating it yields CAWREGWVVNTEAFF.

The CDR3 reads CSVESQAYEQYF. CDR3 sequence (DNA): TGCAGCGTTGAGTCCCAGGCCTACGAGCAGTACTTC. The chain recombines TRBV29-1 with TRBJ2-7; D unclear. This CDR3 has 12 amino acids. Trimming took 3 bases from V and 2 from J, leaving 8 bases between them. Germline V gene sequence: CDR1 SQVTM, CDR2 ANQGSEA.

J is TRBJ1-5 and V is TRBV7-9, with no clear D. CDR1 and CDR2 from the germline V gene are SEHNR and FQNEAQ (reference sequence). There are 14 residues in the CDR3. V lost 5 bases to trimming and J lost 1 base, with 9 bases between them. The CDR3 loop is CASSKIGSNQPQHF. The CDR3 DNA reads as TGTGCCAGCAGCAAAATCGGGAGCAATCAGCCCCAGCATTTT. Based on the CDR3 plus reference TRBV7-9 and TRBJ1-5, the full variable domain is DTGVSQNPRHKITKRGQNVTFRCDPISEHNRLYWYRQTLGQGPEFLTYFQNEAQLEKSRLLSDRFSAERPKGSFSTLEIQRTEQGDSAMYLCASSKIGSNQPQHFGDGTRLSIL.

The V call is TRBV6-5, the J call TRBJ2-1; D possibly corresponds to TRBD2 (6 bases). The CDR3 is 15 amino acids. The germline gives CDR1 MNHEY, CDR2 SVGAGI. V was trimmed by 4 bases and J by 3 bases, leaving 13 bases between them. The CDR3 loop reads CASSSRERGYNEQFF. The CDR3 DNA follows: TGTGCCAGCAGTTCTCGGGAGCGTGGCTACAATGAGCAGTTCTTC.

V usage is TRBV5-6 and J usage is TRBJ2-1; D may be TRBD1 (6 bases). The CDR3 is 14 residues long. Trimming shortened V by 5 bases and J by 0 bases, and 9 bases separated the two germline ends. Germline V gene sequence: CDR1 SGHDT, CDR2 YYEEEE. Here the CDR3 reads CASRYRDSYNEQFF. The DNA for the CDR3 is TGTGCCAGCAGATACAGGGACTCCTACAATGAGCAGTTCTTC.